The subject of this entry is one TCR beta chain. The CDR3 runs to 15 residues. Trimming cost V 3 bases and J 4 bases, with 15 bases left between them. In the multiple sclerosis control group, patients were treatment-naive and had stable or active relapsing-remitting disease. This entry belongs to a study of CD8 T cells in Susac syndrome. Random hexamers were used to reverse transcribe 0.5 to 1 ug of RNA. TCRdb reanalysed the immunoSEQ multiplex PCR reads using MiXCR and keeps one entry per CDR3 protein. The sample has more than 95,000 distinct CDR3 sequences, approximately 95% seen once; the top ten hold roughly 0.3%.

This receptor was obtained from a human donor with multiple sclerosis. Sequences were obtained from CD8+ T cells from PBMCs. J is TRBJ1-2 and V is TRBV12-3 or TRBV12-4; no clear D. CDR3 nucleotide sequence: TGTGCCAGCAGTTTCGCAGCCAGCACTCCCTATGGCTACACCTTC. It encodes CASSFAASTPYGYTF.